This T cell receptor beta chain comes out of a study of T-cell reconstitution after alpha-beta-depleted transplantation in children. V lost 5 bases and J lost 4; bases outside the gene matches: 10. The CDR3 consists of 16 residues. Germline-derived CDR1 and CDR2 are SGHAT and FQNNGV. Unique molecular identifiers were used in preparing the TCRbeta library. TCRdb recomputed calls from the PCR reads with MiXCR, one row per CDR3 protein. The profile shows over 550,000 distinct CDR3 sequences, approximately 10% of them singletons. This clonotype was seen at least ten times. The material was PBMCs from the stem cell graft donor, obtained from the stem cell graft. The source of this sequence is a human donor who donated a stem cell graft to a child with acute myeloid leukemia. The genes are TRBV11-2 and TRBJ2-1; 8 positions agree with TRBD1. The CDR3 bases are TGTGCCAGCAGCCTAACAGGACAGGGCGTTTACAATGAGCAGTTCTTC. The encoded protein is CASSLTGQGVYNEQFF.